The clone carrying this TCR beta chain was seen only a few times. Its antigen is unknown. CDR1 is MRHNA, CDR2 SNTAGT, per germline. V was clipped by 4 bases and J by 2 bases; unmatched bases: 2. The CDR3 has 14 amino acids. This sample is part of a study of T cell repertoires in cytomegalovirus infection. Overall study: Public TCR beta signature analysis indicated the presence of both CMV infection and matching HLA type. The study, taken as a whole, reports: Pooled public TCR beta family frequency picked out CMV carriers with the relevant HLA.

Using its own MiXCR run on the reads, TCRdb lists one record per CDR3 protein. This table has hundreds of thousands of distinct CDR3 sequences, roughly 30% appearing once. Specimen: cultured PBMCs, collected from culture after CMV antigen stimulation. The sequence was obtained from a human donor in good health (CMV status not recorded). Some clones in this sample may be carry-over from other donors' samples. This chain uses TRBV6-4 with TRBJ2-1; 7 positions agree with TRBD2. In DNA form, the CDR3 reads TGTGCCAGCAGTGTAGCGGGTACCTACAATGAGCAGTTCTTC. Translated, it gives CASSVAGTYNEQFF.